Each of the 13 T cell receptor beta chains below was sequenced from the same sample in a study of CD8+ T cells in alopecia areata. Both peripheral blood and punch biopsies of lesional scalp skin were obtained from patients who had alopecia areata. cDNA serving as the sequencing template came from extracted, reverse transcribed RNA. The table came from immunoSEQ multiplex PCR; TCRdb's copy has only in-frame clones and leaves some out. The sample consists of around 7,300 clones, almost 65% of them appearing once. Material: skin, obtained at week 0. The receptors come from a human donor with alopecia areata.

About this clone: The identical CDR3 is also encoded by other nucleotide sequences in the sample. This rearrangement joins TRBV7-6 to TRBJ2-2; 7 bases align to TRBD2. Germline CDR1 SGHVS, CDR2 FNYEAQ. CDR3 length: 15 amino acids. V was clipped by 6 bases and J by 4 bases; unmatched bases: 8. The CDR3 coding sequence is TGTGCCAGCAGACCAAGCGGGACTGTCACCGGGGAGCTGTTTTTT. Its translation is CASRPSGTVTGELFF.

This clone was found a few times. The chain recombines TRBV11-2 with TRBJ2-7; D uncertain. The V and J ends lost 5 bases and 2 bases respectively, with 7 bases between them. The CDR3 sequence is 12 residues long. From germline, CDR1 is SGHAT and CDR2 FQNNGV. The CDR3 coding sequence is TGTGCCAGCAGCCCCCTTCCCTACGAGCAGTACTTC. Amino acid sequence: CASSPLPYEQYF. Drawing the rest from reference TRBV11-2 and TRBJ2-7, the complete variable domain is EAGVAQSPRYKIIEKRQSVAFWCNPISGHATLYWYQQILGQGPKLLIQFQNNGVVDDSQLPKDRFSAERLKGVDSTLKIQPAKLEDSAVYLCASSPLPYEQYFGPGTRLTVT.

Judged by abundance, this clone is medium-sized (0.01 to 0.1%). CDR3 bases: TGTGCCAGCAGCGGTGACAGGGGGTTTACCTCCTACGAGCAGTACTTC. This translates into CASSGDRGFTSYEQYF. The chain is built from TRBV5-6 and TRBJ2-7; 9 bases match TRBD1. The CDR3 length is 16 residues. CDR1 and CDR2 (germline): SGHDT, YYEEEE. V shed 4 bases and J 0 bases; nucleotides not matched to a gene: 8. Full variable domain (rest looked up from reference TRBV5-6 and TRBJ2-7): DAGVTQSPTHLIKTRGQQVTLRCSPKSGHDTVSWYQQALGQGPQFIFQYYEEEERQRGNFPDRFSGHQFPNYSSELNVNALLLGDSALYLCASSGDRGFTSYEQYFGPGTRLTVT.

The chain recombines TRBV15 with TRBJ2-5; D call uncertain. This CDR3 comprises 14 residues. V lost 1 base to trimming and J lost 5 bases, with 11 bases between them. In germline, CDR1 is LNHNV, CDR2 YYDKDF (reference sequence). The CDR3 spells CATSRVVAMETQYF. The CDR3 DNA follows: TGTGCCACCAGCAGAGTTGTGGCCATGGAGACCCAGTACTTC.

This chain links TRBV6-5 with TRBJ1-5; D remains ambiguous. The ends were cut back, 8 bases at V and 7 bases at J, with 18 bases in the middle. The length of the CDR3 is 14 residues. Germline assignment: CDR1 MNHEY and CDR2 SVGAGI. CDR3 sequence reads: CASGSGPSEQPQHF. In nucleotides, the CDR3 is TGTGCCAGCGGGAGCGGGCCTTCAGAACAGCCCCAGCATTTT.

This clone showed up just a few times. Mismatch with germline at one junction end may stem from a read error. The gene calls are TRBV11-2 and TRBJ1-2, with 8 nucleotides matching TRBD1. From germline, CDR1 is SGHAT and CDR2 FQNNGV. The CDR3 is made up of 14 amino acids. The CDR3 nucleotides are TGTGCCAGCTCCCTGGACAGGGCTAAGTATGGCTACACCTTC. It is translated as CASSLDRAKYGYTF.

The genes are TRBV4-3 and TRBJ2-7; D is undetermined. CDR1 LGHNA and CDR2 YSLEER come from the germline V gene. CDR3 length: 13 residues. The V and J ends lost 1 base and 0 bases respectively, with 4 bases between them. The CDR3 coding sequence is TGCGCCAGCAGCCAAGGAACCTCCTACGAGCAGTACTTC. Its translation: CASSQGTSYEQYF.

This rearrangement joins TRBV5-1 to TRBJ2-6, with 9 bases identical to TRBD1. Trimming cost V 4 bases and J 1 base; bases outside gene matches: 3. CDR1 SGHRS and CDR2 YFSETQ come from the germline V gene. The CDR3 is made up of 16 amino acids. CDR3 in DNA: TGCGCCAGCAGCCCCGACAGGGGGTCTGGGGCCAACGTCCTGACTTTC. Amino acid sequence: CASSPDRGSGANVLTF.

The V and J genes are TRBV7-9 and TRBJ2-5; a possible D gene is TRBD1 (6 bases). The better agreement between TRBJ2-7 and the DNA end casts doubt on the J call. The V gene's germline CDR1 is SEHNR and CDR2 FQNEAQ (reference sequence). The CDR3 is made up of 13 amino acids. CDR3 loop: CASSPRGPYEQYF. The DNA for the CDR3 is TGTGCCAGCAGCCCCAGGGGACCCTACGAGCAGTACTTC.

The chain employs TRBV7-2 and TRBJ2-5; 8 bases map to TRBD2. This CDR3 region has 17 residues. With 5 bases clipped from V and 5 bases from J, the junction kept 16 bases outside the gene matches. Germline assignment: CDR1 SGHTA and CDR2 FQGNSA. The CDR3 protein is CASSPFPRGGRGETQYF. The CDR3 DNA reads TGTGCCAGCAGCCCGTTCCCCCGCGGGGGGAGGGGGGAGACCCAGTACTTC.

This chain connects TRBV15 to TRBJ2-5; D is perhaps TRBD1 (6 bases). The CDR3 has 15 amino acids. The ends were cut back, 0 bases at V and 7 bases at J, with 15 bases in the middle. Per germline, CDR1 LNHNV and CDR2 YYDKDF (reference sequence). In DNA, the CDR3 is TGTGCCACCAGCAGAGACAGGGGAACCCCTCGGACCCAGTACTTC. Encoded protein: CATSRDRGTPRTQYF.

This clone was counted a few times. DNA of the CDR3: TGCGCCAGCAGGAGGGACAGCACTACCTACGAGCAGTACTTC. Translated, it gives CASRRDSTTYEQYF. The chain uses TRBV5-1 and TRBJ2-7; 7 bases are a match to TRBD1. Per the germline V gene, CDR1 is SGHRS and CDR2 is YFSETQ. Trimming took 5 bases from V and 2 from J; bases not matched to a gene: 7. The CDR3 runs 14 residues.

This clone was picked up a small number of times. The J gene is TRBJ1-2, the V gene TRBV2; D gene ambiguous. The V and J ends lost 1 base and 0 bases respectively, with 6 bases between them. Germline V gene lookup returns CDR1 SNHLY and CDR2 FYNNEI. This CDR3 region has 14 residues. CDR3 in DNA: TGTGCCAGCAGTGAAGTTGGACCTAACTATGGCTACACCTTC. This gives the protein CASSEVGPNYGYTF.